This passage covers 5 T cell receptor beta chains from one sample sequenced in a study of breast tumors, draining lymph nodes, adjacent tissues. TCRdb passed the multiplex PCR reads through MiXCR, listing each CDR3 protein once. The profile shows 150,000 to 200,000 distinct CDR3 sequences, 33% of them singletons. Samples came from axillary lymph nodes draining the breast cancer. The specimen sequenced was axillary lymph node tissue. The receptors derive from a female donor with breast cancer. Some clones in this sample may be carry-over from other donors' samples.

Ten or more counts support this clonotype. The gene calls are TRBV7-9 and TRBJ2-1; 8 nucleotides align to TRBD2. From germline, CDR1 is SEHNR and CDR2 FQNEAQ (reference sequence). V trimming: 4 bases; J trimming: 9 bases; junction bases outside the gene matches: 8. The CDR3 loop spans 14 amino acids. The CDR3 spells CASSSEAGEGEQFF. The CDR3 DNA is TGTGCCAGCAGCTCAGAAGCGGGGGAGGGTGAGCAGTTCTTC. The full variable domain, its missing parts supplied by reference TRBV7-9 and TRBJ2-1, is DTGVSQNPRHKITKRGQNVTFRCDPISEHNRLYWYRQTLGQGPEFLTYFQNEAQLEKSRLLSDRFSAERPKGSFSTLEIQRTEQGDSAMYLCASSSEAGEGEQFFGPGTRLTVL.

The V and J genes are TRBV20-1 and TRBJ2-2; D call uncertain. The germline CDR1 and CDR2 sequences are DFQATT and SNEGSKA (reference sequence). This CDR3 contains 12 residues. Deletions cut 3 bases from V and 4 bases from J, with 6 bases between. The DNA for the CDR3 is TGCAGTGCTAGGACCGCCACCGGGGAGCTGTTTTTT. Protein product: CSARTATGELFF.

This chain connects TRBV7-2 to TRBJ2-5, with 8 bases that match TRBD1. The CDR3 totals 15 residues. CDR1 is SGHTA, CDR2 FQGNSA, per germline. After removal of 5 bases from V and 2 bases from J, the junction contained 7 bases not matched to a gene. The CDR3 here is CASSPQWDRQETQYF. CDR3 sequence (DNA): TGTGCCAGCAGCCCACAGTGGGACAGGCAAGAGACCCAGTACTTC.

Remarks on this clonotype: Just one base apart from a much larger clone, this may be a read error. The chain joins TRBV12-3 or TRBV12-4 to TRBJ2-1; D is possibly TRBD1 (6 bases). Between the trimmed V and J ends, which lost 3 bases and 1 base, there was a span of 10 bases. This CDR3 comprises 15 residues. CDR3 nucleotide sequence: TGTGCCAGCAGTTTCAGGGGTCGTTCCTACAATGAGCAGTTCTTC. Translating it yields CASSFRGRSYNEQFF.

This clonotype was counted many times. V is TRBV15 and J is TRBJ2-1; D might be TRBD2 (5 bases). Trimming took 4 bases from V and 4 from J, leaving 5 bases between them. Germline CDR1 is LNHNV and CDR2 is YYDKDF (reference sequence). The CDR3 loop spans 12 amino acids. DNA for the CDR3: TGTGCCACCAGCACGGGGTACAATGAGCAGTTCTTC. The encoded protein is CATSTGYNEQFF.